These T cell receptor beta chains were read from a single sample in a study of cytomegalovirus exposure and HLA in healthy donors. Method: immunoSEQ multiplex PCR; TCRdb's copy keeps in-frame clones and lacks some. This table has over 85,000 clones, about 95% appearing once. The specimen was PBMCs. The source of these receptors is a woman aged 18 to 35 in good health and CMV-seronegative. CDR3s include the opening cysteine and the closing phenylalanine or tryptophan. The D gene is left open where the match is weak. Clone sizes are given selectively: once, few, many, or a class where the clone is expanded.

clone_size,cdr3_length,v_call,d_call,j_call,cdr3_nt,cdr3_aa
once,17,TRBV5-6,TRBD1,TRBJ2-3,TGTGCCAGCAGCTTGAGGTCAGGGGGCGGAAGCACAGATACGCAGTATTTT,CASSLRSGGGSTDTQYF
-,18,TRBV9,TRBD1,TRBJ1-2,TGTGCCAGCAGCGTAGAGCCTCAGGCCTACAGACAGGGGGCTGGCTACACCTTC,CASSVEPQAYRQGAGYTF
-,16,TRBV9,TRBD1,TRBJ2-5,TGTGCCAGCAGCGTAGGGTCAGGGGGCCTGGGAGAGACCCAGTACTTC,CASSVGSGGLGETQYF
-,16,TRBV10-2,-,TRBJ1-6,TGCGCCAGCAGTGCCCCTGGGCAACGGGAGGGGTCACCCCTCCACTTT,CASSAPGQREGSPLHF
once,16,TRBV13,-,TRBJ2-3,TGTGCCAGCAGCTTAGGGGGCAGGGGTCATGCAGATACGCAGTATTTT,CASSLGGRGHADTQYF
-,17,TRBV9,TRBD2,TRBJ2-2,TGTGCCAGCAGCGCCCGACTAGCGGGAATGAACACCGGGGAGCTGTTTTTT,CASSARLAGMNTGELFF
-,15,TRBV4-1,-,TRBJ1-2,TGCGCCAGCAGCCAAGGGACAGCTACCTTCTATGGCTACACCTTC,CASSQGTATFYGYTF
-,16,TRBV6-5,TRBD2,TRBJ2-3,TGTGCCAGCAGTTACACACTAGCGGGGGGGCCTAATACGCAGTATTTT,CASSYTLAGGPNTQYF
-,14,TRBV9,-,TRBJ1-2,TGTGCCAGCAGCGTAGGGGGAGCTAACTATGGCTACACCTTC,CASSVGGANYGYTF
-,12,TRBV6-5,TRBD1,TRBJ2-7,TGTGCCAGCGGGACAGCATCCTACGAGCAGTACTTC,CASGTASYEQYF
-,15,TRBV7-9,-,TRBJ2-7,TGTGCCAGCAGCGCCCTCCCCGGAAACAGCTACGAGCAGTACTTC,CASSALPGNSYEQYF
-,15,TRBV5-8,-,TRBJ2-5,TGTGCCAGCAGCTTGCAGTCAGCGGGTGAAGAGACCCAGTACTTC,CASSLQSAGEETQYF
-,15,TRBV30,TRBD2,TRBJ2-2,TGTGCCAGCCATACTAGCGGAGTGGGAACCGGGGAGCTGTTTTTT,CASHTSGVGTGELFF
-,15,TRBV5-1,-,TRBJ1-2,TGCGCCAGCAGCCGCTTGCGGGAAGCTAACTATGGCTACACCTTC,CASSRLREANYGYTF
-,15,TRBV5-1,-,TRBJ1-4,TGCGCCAGCAGGAACCCGACAGACTGGAGTGAAAAACTGTTTTTT,CASRNPTDWSEKLFF
-,15,TRBV19,TRBD1,TRBJ1-4,TGTGCCAGTAGTCCCCGGACAGGGCCTAATGAAAAACTGTTTTTT,CASSPRTGPNEKLFF
-,15,TRBV5-5,-,TRBJ1-4,TGTGCCAGCAGCTTGTCGCAGGGTGGAGGGGAAAAACTGTTTTTT,CASSLSQGGGEKLFF
-,13,TRBV6-5,TRBD1,TRBJ2-7,TGTGCCAGCAGTTACGCAGACAGGGCAGGGCAGTACTTC,CASSYADRAGQYF
-,11,TRBV7-9,-,TRBJ2-1,TGTGCCAGCAGCCCAGGGGAGGAGCAGTTCTTC,CASSPGEEQFF
once,14,TRBV11-2,-,TRBJ1-1,TGTGCCAGCAGCTTGAGCCGATTTAACACTGAAGCTTTCTTT,CASSLSRFNTEAFF
-,14,TRBV29-1,-,TRBJ2-1,TGCAGCGTTGGAGGGAAGGCTGCCATCAATGAGCAGTTCTTC,CSVGGKAAINEQFF
-,13,TRBV27,-,TRBJ1-2,TGTGCCAGCAGTTTATATCCAGGCCGAGGCTACACCTTC,CASSLYPGRGYTF
-,17,TRBV4-1,TRBD1,TRBJ2-7,TGCGCCAGCAGCCAAGCTCCTTTGACAGGGTTAAAGTCCGAGCAGTACTTC,CASSQAPLTGLKSEQYF